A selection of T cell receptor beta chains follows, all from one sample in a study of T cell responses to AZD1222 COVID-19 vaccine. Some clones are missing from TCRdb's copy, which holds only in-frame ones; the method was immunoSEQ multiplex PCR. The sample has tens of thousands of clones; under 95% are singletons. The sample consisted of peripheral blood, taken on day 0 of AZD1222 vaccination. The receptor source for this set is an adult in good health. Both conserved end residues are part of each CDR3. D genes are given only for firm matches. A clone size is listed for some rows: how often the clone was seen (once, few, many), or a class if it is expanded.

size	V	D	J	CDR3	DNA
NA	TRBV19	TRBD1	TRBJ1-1	CASSDGQGWGTEAFF	TGTGCCAGTAGTGACGGACAGGGATGGGGCACTGAAGCTTTCTTT
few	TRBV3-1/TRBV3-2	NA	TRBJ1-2	CASSQQGMLGSYTF	TGTGCCAGCAGCCAACAGGGAATGCTAGGTAGCTACACCTTC
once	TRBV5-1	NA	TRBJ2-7	CASSSASRNYEQYF	TGCGCCAGCAGCTCGGCCTCCCGTAACTACGAGCAGTACTTC
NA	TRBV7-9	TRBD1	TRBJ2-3	CASSLMAGGLTDTQYF	TGTGCCAGCAGCTTAATGGCAGGGGGTCTCACAGATACGCAGTATTTT
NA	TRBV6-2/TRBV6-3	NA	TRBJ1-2	CASSYLSTGYGYTF	TGTGCCAGCAGTTACCTTTCGACAGGCTATGGCTACACCTTC
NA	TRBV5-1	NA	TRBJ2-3	CASSLGAQADTQYF	TGCGCCAGCAGCTTGGGAGCCCAGGCAGATACGCAGTATTTT
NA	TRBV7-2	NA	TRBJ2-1	CASSARGQGEQFF	TGTGCCAGCAGCGCTAGAGGGCAGGGCGAGCAGTTCTTC
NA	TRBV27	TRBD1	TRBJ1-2	CASRPGTDYSNYGYTF	TGTGCCAGCAGGCCCGGGACAGACTATTCTAACTATGGCTACACCTTC
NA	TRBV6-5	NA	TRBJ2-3	CASSYFQGSTDTQYF	TGTGCCAGCAGTTACTTCCAGGGTAGCACAGATACGCAGTATTTT
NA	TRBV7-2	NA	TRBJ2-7	CASSFAGVLGGEQYF	TGTGCCAGCAGCTTTGCGGGCGTACTCGGAGGAGAGCAGTACTTC
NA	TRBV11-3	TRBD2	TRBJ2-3	CASSLRLAGGLADTQYF	TGTGCCAGCAGCTTACGACTAGCGGGGGGGCTCGCAGATACGCAGTATTTT
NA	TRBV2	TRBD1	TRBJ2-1	CATRDRDNNEQFF	TGTGCCACCCGGGACAGGGACAACAATGAGCAGTTCTTC
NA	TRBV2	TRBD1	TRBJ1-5	CASSVDRGRFQPQHF	TGTGCCAGCAGCGTCGACAGGGGGCGGTTTCAGCCCCAGCATTTT
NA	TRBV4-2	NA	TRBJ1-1	CASSQGLRNTEAFF	TGTGCCAGCAGCCAAGGACTGAGGAACACTGAAGCTTTCTTT
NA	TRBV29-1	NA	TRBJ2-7	CSVGQSLGEQYF	TGCAGCGTTGGGCAGTCCCTAGGGGAGCAGTACTTC
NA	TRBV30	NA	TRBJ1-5	CAWSGGQGWSNQPQHF	TGTGCCTGGAGTGGAGGTCAGGGATGGAGCAATCAGCCCCAGCATTTT
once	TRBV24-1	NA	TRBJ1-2	CATSDLAENYGYTF	TGTGCCACCAGTGATTTGGCGGAGAACTATGGCTACACCTTC
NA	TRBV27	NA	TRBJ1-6	CASSRNTGWYNSPLHF	TGTGCCAGCAGTCGCAATACAGGGTGGTATAATTCACCCCTCCACTTT
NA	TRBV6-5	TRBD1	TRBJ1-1	CASSSTSTGRDTEAFF	TGTGCCAGCAGTTCGACCTCGACAGGGAGGGACACTGAAGCTTTCTTT
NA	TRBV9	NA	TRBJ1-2	CASSPDTHYGYTF	TGTGCCAGCAGCCCGGACACACATTATGGCTACACCTTC
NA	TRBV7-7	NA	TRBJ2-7	CASSPRTDDEQYF	TGTGCTAGCAGCCCTCGGACCGATGACGAGCAGTACTTC
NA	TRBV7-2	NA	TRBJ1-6	CASSSQINSPLHF	TGTGCCAGCAGCTCACAGATTAATTCACCCCTCCACTTT
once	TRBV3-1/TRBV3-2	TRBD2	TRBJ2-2	CASSQQTSGGQNTGELFF	TGTGCCAGCAGCCAGCAGACTAGCGGGGGCCAGAACACCGGGGAGCTGTTTTTT
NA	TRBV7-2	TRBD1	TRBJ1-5	CASSPGGRAYNQPQHF	TGTGCCAGCTCCCCAGGGGGCAGGGCATATAATCAGCCCCAGCATTTT
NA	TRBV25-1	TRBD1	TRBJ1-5	CASSAGTGGNQPQHF	TGTGCCAGCAGTGCCGGGACAGGGGGTAATCAGCCCCAGCATTTT
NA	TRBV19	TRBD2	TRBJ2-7	CASSPRGGGEQYF	TGTGCCAGTAGTCCCCGGGGGGGCGGCGAGCAGTACTTC
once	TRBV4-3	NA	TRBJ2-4	CASSQGRDGDIAKNIQYF	TGCGCCAGCAGCCAAGGGAGGGACGGCGACATAGCCAAAAACATTCAGTACTTC
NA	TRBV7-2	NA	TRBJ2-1	CASSPRHVSYNEQFF	TGTGCCAGCAGCCCTAGACACGTCTCCTACAATGAGCAGTTCTTC
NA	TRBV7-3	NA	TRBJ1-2	CASSQGQNYGYTF	TGTGCCAGCAGCCAAGGACAGAACTATGGCTACACCTTC
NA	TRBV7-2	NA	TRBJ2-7	CASSLHGQPDYEQYF	TGTGCCAGCAGCCTTCACGGACAGCCCGACTACGAGCAGTACTTC
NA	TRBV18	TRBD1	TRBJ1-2	CASSPDRGSSYGYTF	TGTGCCAGCTCACCTGACAGGGGGTCCAGCTATGGCTACACCTTC
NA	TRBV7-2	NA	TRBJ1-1	CASSLVPRPEAFF	TGTGCCAGCAGCTTAGTACCGAGACCAGAAGCTTTCTTT
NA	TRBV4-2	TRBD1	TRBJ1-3	CASSRGGQGITDTIYF	TGTGCCAGCAGCCGAGGGGGACAGGGGATTACGGACACCATATATTTT
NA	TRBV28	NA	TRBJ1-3	CASRQGHSGNTIYF	TGTGCCAGCAGACAGGGACACTCTGGAAACACCATATATTTT
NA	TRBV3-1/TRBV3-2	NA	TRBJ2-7	CASSQDGDYEQYF	TGTGCCAGCAGCCAAGACGGGGACTACGAGCAGTACTTC
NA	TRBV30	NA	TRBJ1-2	CAWSNPYGYTF	TGTGCCTGGAGTAATCCCTATGGCTACACCTTC
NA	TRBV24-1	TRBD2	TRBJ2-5	CATSDARDYVLETQYF	TGTGCCACCAGTGATGCCCGGGACTACGTTCTGGAGACCCAGTACTTC
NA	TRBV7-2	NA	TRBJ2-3	CASSSAGSKADTQYF	TGTGCCAGCAGCTCCGCCGGGTCCAAGGCAGATACGCAGTATTTT
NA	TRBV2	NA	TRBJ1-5	CASSESNQPQHF	TGTGCCAGCAGTGAAAGCAATCAGCCCCAGCATTTT
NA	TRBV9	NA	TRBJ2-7	CASSVGTESSYEQYF	TGTGCCAGCAGCGTAGGGACAGAGAGCTCCTACGAGCAGTACTTC
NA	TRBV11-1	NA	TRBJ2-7	CASSLALGGSYEQYF	TGTGCCAGCAGCTTAGCCCTCGGGGGTTCCTACGAGCAGTACTTC
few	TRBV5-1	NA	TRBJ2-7	CASSLVQRASYEQYF	TGCGCCAGCAGCTTGGTCCAGCGGGCCTCCTACGAGCAGTACTTC
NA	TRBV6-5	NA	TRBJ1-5	CASSLGPVNQPQHF	TGTGCCAGCAGTTTGGGGCCGGTAAATCAGCCCCAGCATTTT
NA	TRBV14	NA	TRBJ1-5	CASSMGLQPQHF	TGTGCCAGCAGTATGGGACTTCAGCCCCAGCATTTT